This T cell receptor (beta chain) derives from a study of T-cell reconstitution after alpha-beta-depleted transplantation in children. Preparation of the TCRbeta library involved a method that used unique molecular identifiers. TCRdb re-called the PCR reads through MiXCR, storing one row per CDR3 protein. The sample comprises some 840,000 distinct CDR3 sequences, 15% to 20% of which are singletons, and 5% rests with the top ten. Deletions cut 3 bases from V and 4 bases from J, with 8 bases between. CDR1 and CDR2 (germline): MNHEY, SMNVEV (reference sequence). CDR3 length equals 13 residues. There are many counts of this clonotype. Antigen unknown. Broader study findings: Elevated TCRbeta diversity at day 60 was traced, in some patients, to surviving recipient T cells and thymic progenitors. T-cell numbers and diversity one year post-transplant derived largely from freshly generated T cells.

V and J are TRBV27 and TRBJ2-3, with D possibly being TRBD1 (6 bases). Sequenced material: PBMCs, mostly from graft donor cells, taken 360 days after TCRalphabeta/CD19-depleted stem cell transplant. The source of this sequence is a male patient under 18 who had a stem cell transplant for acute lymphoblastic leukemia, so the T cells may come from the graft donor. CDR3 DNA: TGTGCCAGCAGTTTCCCAGGGGCAGATACGCAGTATTTT. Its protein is CASSFPGADTQYF.